This record concerns one TCR beta chain sequence. Its specificity is not known. The protocol was immunoSEQ multiplex PCR, while the TCRdb copy is restricted to in-frame clones and leaves out a portion. Of approximately 15,000 clones listed, 85% to 95% are singletons. V gave up 4 bases and J gave up 3 bases, with 16 bases separating them. The CDR3 totals 15 residues. In germline, CDR1 is SEHNR, CDR2 FQNEAQ (reference sequence). The entry originates in a study of monozygotic twins with cystic fibrosis. The overall study: Around 3 micrograms of fragmented DNA underwent about 14 PCR cycles for library preparation. General observations from the study: Co-twins had the most similar V usage for 13 of 16 pairs, J for 8. Low clonality (median around 0.0095) suggested a mostly naive repertoire. Nucleotide-identical clonotype sharing was significantly higher within monozygotic CF twin pairs than between unrelated CF individuals.

Sequencing was carried out using blood. V gene TRBV7-9 combines with J gene TRBJ2-7, with a weak D call TRBD1 (7 bases). The receptor was derived from a girl aged 2 to 10 with cystic fibrosis. The DNA for the CDR3 is TGTGCCAGCAGCTCCCCGGAGGGACAGAGCTACGAGCAGTACTTC. Its translation is CASSSPEGQSYEQYF.